The entry below gives a single T cell receptor (beta chain) sequence along with its context. The protocol was immunoSEQ multiplex PCR, while the TCRdb copy is restricted to in-frame clones and leaves out a portion. The sample gives about 330,000 clones, 65% to 85% of which show up once; about 1.2% is in the top ten. The CDR3 spans 12 residues. V was cut by 0 bases and J by 7 bases, with 6 bases left in between. The germline gives CDR1 SGHTS, CDR2 YDEGEE. This sample is drawn from a study of blood T cell repertoires in COVID-19. The chain couples TRBV5-8 to TRBJ2-3; D remains unclear. The receptor comes from a woman in her forties or fifties with acute or convalescent COVID-19. Sequencing was carried out using peripheral blood. The CDR3 reads CASSLAANTQYF. The CDR3 DNA is TGTGCCAGCAGCTTGGCCGCGAATACGCAGTATTTT.